The present entry profiles one TCR beta chain with its context. The CDR3 runs to 14 residues. Germline V lookup: CDR1 MNHEY, CDR2 SVGAGI. V was shortened by 6 bases and J by 4 bases, with 15 bases between the two germline ends. This sample is drawn from a study of technical replicates of blood from a handful of donors. Assay: immunoSEQ multiplex PCR; the TCRdb copy retains only in-frame clones and omits some. The table includes about 97,000 clones, approximately 95% detected once. The sequencing input was T cells isolated from PBMCs. This TCR came from a human donor in good health. The V gene is TRBV6-5, the J gene TRBJ1-2, with D tentatively TRBD1 (5 bases). CDR3 region: CASRAGWGGYGYTF. The CDR3 nucleotides are TGTGCCAGCAGGGCAGGGTGGGGGGGCTATGGCTACACCTTC.